Described below is a single T cell receptor beta chain sequence and its context. Its antigen remains unidentified. Assay used: immunoSEQ multiplex PCR; TCRdb lists only in-frame clones, some missing. Of nearly 90,000 clones in the sample, about 90% are singletons; the top ten hold about a tenth. The entry originates in a study of T cell responses to AZD1222 COVID-19 vaccine. Notes on the study in general: White British ancestry dominated among donors, who included more females, and clonal diversity was possibly underestimated. Sampling captured repertoires only after the peak T cell response. Vaccine-associated CD4 TCRs spanned spike, dominant at 160-218 and 743-854. The reported proportion of spike-specific TCRs targeting unmutated variant regions was nearly half.

Germline assignment: CDR1 SGHNT and CDR2 YYREEE (reference sequence). V shed 4 bases and J 4 bases; nucleotides not matched to a gene: 12. This CDR3 region has 16 residues. The sequenced sample was peripheral blood, obtained on day 0 of MenACWY control vaccination. This sequence originates from an adult in good health. This rearrangement joins TRBV5-4 to TRBJ2-7, with 9 nucleotides matching TRBD1. The CDR3, as DNA: TGTGCCAGCAGCCCGACACCGGACAGGGGATTGTACGAGCAGTACTTC. This gives the protein CASSPTPDRGLYEQYF.